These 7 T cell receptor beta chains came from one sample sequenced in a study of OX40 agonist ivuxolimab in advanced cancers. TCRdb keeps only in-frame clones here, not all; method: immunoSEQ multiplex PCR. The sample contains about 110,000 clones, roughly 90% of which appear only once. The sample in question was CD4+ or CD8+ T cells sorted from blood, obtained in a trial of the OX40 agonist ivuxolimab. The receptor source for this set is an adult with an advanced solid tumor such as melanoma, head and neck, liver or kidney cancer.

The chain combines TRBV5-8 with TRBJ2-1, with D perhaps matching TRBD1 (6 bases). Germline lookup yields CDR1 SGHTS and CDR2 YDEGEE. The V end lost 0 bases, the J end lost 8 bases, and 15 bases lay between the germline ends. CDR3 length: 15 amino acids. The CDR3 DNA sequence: TGTGCCAGCAGCTTGGAGGGACAACCCCTCCATGAGCAGTTCTTC. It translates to CASSLEGQPLHEQFF.

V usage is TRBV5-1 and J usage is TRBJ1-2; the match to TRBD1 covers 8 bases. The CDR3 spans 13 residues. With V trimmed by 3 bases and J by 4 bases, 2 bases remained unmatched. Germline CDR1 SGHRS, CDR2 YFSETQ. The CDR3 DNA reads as TGCGCCAGCAGCTCCGGACAGGGCTATGGCTACACCTTC. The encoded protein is CASSSGQGYGYTF.

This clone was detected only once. This CDR3 is CASSLVSGGGRDTQYF. Here the CDR3 DNA reads TGTGCCAGCAGCTTGGTGTCTGGGGGGGGGCGAGATACGCAGTATTTT. This rearrangement joins TRBV5-4 to TRBJ2-3, with D possibly matching TRBD2 (7 bases). The CDR3 totals 16 residues. The V gene lost 0 bases and the J gene lost 5 bases, with 16 bases spanning the gap. CDR1 is SGHNT and CDR2 is YYREEE in the germline V gene (reference sequence). Full variable domain (outside the CDR3, taken from reference TRBV5-4 and TRBJ2-3): ETGVTQSPTHLIKTRGQQVTLRCSSQSGHNTVSWYQQALGQGPQFIFQYYREEENGRGNFPPRFSGLQFPNYSSELNVNALELDDSALYLCASSLVSGGGRDTQYFGPGTRLTVL.

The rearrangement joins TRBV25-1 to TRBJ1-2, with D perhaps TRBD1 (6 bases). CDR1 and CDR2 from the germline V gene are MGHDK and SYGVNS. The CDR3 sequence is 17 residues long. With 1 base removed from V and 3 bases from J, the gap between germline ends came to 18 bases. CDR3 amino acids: CASSESEGQGIDYGYTF. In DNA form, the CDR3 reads TGTGCCAGCAGTGAATCAGAGGGTCAGGGGATCGACTATGGCTACACCTTC.

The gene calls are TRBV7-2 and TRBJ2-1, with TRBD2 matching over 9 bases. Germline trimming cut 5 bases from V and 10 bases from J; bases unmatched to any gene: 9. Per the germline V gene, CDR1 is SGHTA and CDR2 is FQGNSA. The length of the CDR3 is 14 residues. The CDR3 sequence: CASSGLAGMREQFF. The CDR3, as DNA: TGTGCCAGCAGCGGGCTAGCGGGAATGAGAGAGCAGTTCTTC.

The CDR3 spells CASSFTRATEAFF. CDR3 bases: TGTGCCAGCAGCTTTACCAGGGCAACCGAAGCTTTCTTT. The chain links TRBV5-4 to TRBJ1-1, with TRBD1 as a possible D gene (5 bases). The CDR3 spans 13 residues. The V end lost 2 bases, the J end lost 8 bases, and 13 bases lay between the germline ends. Germline V gene data show CDR1 as SGHNT and CDR2 as YYREEE (reference sequence).

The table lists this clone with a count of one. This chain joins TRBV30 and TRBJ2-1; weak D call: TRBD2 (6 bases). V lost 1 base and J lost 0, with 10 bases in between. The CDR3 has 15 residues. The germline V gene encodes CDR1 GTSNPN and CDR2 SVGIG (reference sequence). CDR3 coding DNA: TGTGCCTGGAGTGAATGGGGGGTCTCCTACAATGAGCAGTTCTTC. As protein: CAWSEWGVSYNEQFF.